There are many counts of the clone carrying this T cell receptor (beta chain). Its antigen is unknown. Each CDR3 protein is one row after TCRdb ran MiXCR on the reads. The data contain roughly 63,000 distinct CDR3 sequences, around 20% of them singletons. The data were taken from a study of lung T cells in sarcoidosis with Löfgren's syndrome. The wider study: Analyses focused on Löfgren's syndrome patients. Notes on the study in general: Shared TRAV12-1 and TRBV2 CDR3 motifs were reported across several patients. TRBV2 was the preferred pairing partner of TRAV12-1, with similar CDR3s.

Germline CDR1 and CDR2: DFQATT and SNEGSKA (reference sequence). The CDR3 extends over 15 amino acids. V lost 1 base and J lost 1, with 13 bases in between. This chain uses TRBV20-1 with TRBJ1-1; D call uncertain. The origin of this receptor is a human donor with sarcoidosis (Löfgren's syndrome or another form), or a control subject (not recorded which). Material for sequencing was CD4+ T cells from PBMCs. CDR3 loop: CSARANGIPNTEAFF. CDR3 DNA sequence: TGCAGTGCTAGAGCCAACGGGATCCCGAACACTGAAGCTTTCTTT.